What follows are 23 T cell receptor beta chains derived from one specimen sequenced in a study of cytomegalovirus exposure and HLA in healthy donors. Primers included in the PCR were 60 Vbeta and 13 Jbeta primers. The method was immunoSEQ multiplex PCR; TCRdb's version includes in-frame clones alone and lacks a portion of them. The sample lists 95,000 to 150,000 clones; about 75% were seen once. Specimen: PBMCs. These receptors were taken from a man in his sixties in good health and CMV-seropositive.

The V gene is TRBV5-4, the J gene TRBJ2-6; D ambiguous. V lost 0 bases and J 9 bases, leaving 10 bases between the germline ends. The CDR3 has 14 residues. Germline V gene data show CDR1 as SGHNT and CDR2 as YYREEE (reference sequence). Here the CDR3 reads CASSLGSTGNVLTF. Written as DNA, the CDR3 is TGTGCCAGCAGCTTGGGAAGCACCGGCAACGTCCTGACTTTC.

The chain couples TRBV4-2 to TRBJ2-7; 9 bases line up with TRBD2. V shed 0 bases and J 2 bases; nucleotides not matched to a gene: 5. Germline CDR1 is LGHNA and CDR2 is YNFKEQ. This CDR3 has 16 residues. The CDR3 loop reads CASSQDGVAGAYEQYF. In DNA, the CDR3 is TGTGCCAGCAGCCAAGATGGAGTAGCGGGAGCCTACGAGCAGTACTTC.

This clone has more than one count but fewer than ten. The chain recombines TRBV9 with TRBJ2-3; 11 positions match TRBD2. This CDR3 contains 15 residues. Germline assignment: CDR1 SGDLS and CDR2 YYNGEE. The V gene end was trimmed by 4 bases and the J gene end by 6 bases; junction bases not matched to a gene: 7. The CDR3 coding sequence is TGTGCCAGCAGCTCATTAGCGGGGGGGAGTGATACGCAGTATTTT. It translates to CASSSLAGGSDTQYF.

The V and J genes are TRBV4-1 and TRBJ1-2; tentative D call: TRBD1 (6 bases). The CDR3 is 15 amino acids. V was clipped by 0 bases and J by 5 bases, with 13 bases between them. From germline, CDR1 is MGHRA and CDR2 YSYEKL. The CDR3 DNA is TGCGCCAGCAGCCAAGATCGAACAGGGCCGTATGGCTACACCTTC. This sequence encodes CASSQDRTGPYGYTF.

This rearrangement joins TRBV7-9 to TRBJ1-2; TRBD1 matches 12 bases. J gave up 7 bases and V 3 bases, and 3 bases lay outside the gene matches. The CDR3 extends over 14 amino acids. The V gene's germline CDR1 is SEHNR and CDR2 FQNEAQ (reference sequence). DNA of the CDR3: TGTGCCAGCAGCTTGGGACAGGGGGCTATTGGCTACACCTTC. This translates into CASSLGQGAIGYTF.

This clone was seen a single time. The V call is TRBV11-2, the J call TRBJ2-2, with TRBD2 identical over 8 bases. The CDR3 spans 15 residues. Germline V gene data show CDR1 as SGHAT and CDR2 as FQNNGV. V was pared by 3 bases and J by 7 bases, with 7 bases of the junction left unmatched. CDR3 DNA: TGTGCCAGCAGCTTGGAGCTAGCGGGCGGCGGGGAGCTGTTTTTT. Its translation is CASSLELAGGGELFF. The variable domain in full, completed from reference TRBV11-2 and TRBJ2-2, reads EAGVAQSPRYKIIEKRQSVAFWCNPISGHATLYWYQQILGQGPKLLIQFQNNGVVDDSQLPKDRFSAERLKGVDSTLKIQPAKLEDSAVYLCASSLELAGGGELFFGEGSRLTVL.

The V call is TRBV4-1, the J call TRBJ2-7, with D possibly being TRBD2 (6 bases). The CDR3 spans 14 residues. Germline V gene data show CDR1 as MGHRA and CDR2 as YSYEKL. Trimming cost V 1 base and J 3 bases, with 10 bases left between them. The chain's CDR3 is CASSQVREDYEQYF. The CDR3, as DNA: TGCGCCAGCAGCCAAGTTAGGGAGGACTACGAGCAGTACTTC.

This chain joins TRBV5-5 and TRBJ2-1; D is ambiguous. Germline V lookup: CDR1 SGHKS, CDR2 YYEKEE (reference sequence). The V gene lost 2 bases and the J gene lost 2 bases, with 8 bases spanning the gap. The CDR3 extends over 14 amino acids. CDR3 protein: CASSFAAAYNEQFF. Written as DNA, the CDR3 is TGTGCCAGCAGCTTCGCGGCCGCCTACAATGAGCAGTTCTTC.

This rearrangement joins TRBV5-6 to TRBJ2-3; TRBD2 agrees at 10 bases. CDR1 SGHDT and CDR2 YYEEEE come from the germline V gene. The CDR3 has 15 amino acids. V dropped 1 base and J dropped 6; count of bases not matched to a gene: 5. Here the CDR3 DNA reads TGTGCCAGCAGCTTGCCTAGCGGGAGAGGGGATACGCAGTATTTT. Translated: CASSLPSGRGDTQYF.

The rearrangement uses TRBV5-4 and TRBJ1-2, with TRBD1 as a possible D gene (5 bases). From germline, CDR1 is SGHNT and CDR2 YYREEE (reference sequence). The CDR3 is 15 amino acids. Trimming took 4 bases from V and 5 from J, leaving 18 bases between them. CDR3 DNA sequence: TGTGCCAGCAGCATACCCGGCAGGGCGGCATATGGCTACACCTTC. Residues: CASSIPGRAAYGYTF.

DNA for the CDR3: TGTGCCAGCAGCTTAGCGAAGGCCAGCGGGGGCCTGTACTTC. This codes for CASSLAKASGGLYF. The genes are TRBV7-2 and TRBJ2-7, with 8 bases lining up with TRBD2. The V and J ends lost 0 bases and 12 bases, in that order; junction bases with no gene match: 10. Looked up from germline, CDR1 is SGHTA and CDR2 is FQGNSA. The CDR3 length is 14 residues. Complete variable domain (other parts from reference TRBV7-2 and TRBJ2-7): GAGVSQSPSNKVTEKGKDVELRCDPISGHTALYWYRQSLGQGLEFLIYFQGNSAPDKSGLPSDRFSAERTGGSVSTLTIQRTQQEDSAVYLCASSLAKASGGLYFGPGTRLTVT.

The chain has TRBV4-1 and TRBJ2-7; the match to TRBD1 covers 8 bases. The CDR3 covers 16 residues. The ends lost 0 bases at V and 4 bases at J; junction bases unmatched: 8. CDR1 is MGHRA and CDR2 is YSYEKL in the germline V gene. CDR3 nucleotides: TGCGCCAGCAGCCAAGATCGGACAGGGATCGCTTACGAGCAGTACTTC. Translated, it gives CASSQDRTGIAYEQYF.

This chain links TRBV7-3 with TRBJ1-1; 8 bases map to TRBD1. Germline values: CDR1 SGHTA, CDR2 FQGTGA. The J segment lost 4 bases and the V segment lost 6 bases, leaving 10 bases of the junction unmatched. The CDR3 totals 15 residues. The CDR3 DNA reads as TGTGCCAGCAGAACAGGGGGGGGCGCGGGCACTGAAGCTTTCTTT. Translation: CASRTGGGAGTEAFF.

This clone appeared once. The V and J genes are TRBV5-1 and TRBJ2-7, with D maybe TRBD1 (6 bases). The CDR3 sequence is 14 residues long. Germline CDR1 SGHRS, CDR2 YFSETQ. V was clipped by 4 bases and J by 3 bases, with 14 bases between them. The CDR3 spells CASSRGWGHYEQYF. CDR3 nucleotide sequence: TGCGCCAGCAGCCGAGGGTGGGGACACTACGAGCAGTACTTC.

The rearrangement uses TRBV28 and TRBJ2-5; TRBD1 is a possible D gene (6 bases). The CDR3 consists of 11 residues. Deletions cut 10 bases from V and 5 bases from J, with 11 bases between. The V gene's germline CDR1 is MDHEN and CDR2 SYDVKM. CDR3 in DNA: TGTGCCATACAGGGATACGAGACCCAGTACTTC. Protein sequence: CAIQGYETQYF.

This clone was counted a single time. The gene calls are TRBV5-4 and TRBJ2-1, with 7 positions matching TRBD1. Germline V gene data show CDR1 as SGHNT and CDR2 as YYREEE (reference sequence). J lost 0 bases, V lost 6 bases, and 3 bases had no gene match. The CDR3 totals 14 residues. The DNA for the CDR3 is TGTGCCAGCAAGAACAGGGGCTCCTACAATGAGCAGTTCTTC. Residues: CASKNRGSYNEQFF. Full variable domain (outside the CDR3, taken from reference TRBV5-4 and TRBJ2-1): ETGVTQSPTHLIKTRGQQVTLRCSSQSGHNTVSWYQQALGQGPQFIFQYYREEENGRGNFPPRFSGLQFPNYSSELNVNALELDDSALYLCASKNRGSYNEQFFGPGTRLTVL.

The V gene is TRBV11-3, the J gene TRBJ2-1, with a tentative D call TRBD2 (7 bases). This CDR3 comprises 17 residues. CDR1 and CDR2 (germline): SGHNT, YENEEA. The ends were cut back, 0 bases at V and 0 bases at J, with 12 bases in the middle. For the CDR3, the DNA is TGTGCCAGCAGCTTAGAAGGAGGGGGGGGCTCCTACAATGAGCAGTTCTTC. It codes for CASSLEGGGGSYNEQFF.

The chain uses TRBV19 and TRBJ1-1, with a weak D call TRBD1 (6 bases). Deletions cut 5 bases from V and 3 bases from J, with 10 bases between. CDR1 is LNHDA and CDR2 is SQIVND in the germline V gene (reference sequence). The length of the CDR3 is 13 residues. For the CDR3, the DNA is TGTGCCAGTAGTGTGTACAGGGACACTGAAGCTTTCTTT. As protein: CASSVYRDTEAFF.

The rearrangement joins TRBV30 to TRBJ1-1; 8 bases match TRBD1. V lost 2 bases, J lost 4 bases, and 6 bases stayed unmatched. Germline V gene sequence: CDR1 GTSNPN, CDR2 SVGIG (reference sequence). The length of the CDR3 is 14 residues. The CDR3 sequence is CAWSIDRGGTEAFF. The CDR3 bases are TGTGCCTGGAGTATAGACAGGGGCGGCACTGAAGCTTTCTTT.

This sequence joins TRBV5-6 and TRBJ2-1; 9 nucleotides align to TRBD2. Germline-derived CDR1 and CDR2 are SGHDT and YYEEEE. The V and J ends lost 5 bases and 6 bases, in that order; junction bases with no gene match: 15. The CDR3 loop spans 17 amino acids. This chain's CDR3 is CASRFGMVASGINEQFF. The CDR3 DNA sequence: TGTGCCAGCAGATTCGGTATGGTTGCTAGCGGGATCAATGAGCAGTTCTTC.

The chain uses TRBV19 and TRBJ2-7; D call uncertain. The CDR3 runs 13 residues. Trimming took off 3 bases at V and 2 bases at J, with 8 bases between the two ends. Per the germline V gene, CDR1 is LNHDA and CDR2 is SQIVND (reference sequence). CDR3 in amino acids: CASSMGQPYEQYF. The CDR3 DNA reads TGTGCCAGTAGTATGGGCCAACCCTACGAGCAGTACTTC.

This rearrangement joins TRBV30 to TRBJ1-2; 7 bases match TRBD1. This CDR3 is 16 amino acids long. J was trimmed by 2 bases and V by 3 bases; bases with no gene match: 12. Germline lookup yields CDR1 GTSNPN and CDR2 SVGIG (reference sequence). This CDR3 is CAWSRDSRRVNYGYTF. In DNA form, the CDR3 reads TGTGCCTGGAGCCGGGACAGCAGAAGAGTCAACTATGGCTACACCTTC.

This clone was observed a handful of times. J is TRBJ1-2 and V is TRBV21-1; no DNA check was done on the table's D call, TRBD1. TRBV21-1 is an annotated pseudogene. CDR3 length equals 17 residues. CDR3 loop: CASSKAGDRGLGYGYTF. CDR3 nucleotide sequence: TGTGCCAGCAGCAAAGCGGGGGACAGGGGGCTTGGCTATGGCTACACCTTC.